A selection of T cell receptor beta chains follows, all from one sample in a study of Graves' ophthalmopathy and Graves' hyperthyroidism. One entry per CDR3 protein, called by TCRdb with MiXCR from the multiplex PCR reads. The sample has about 1.1 million distinct CDR3 sequences, about 38% seen once. The source material was peripheral blood or thyroid tissue (not recorded which). These receptor sequences come from an adult man with Graves' hyperthyroidism. Each CDR3 is given with its conserved first and last residue. D genes are given only for firm matches. Only some rows state a clone size, as once, few, many or a class for expanded clones.

-,TRBV19,-,TRBJ2-2,CATSSSSLLDGELFF,TGTGCCACCAGTAGTAGCAGTTTATTGGACGGGGAGCTGTTTTTT
many,TRBV5-1,-,TRBJ1-2,CASSLGSGADGYTF,TGCGCCAGCAGCTTGGGTTCCGGGGCTGATGGCTACACCTTC
many,TRBV10-3,TRBD1,TRBJ1-4,CAISGRQGAGEKLFF,TGTGCCATCAGTGGCAGACAGGGGGCTGGAGAAAAACTGTTTTTT
many,TRBV14,-,TRBJ1-1,CASSHRAAWGTEAFF,TGTGCCAGCAGCCATCGGGCGGCCTGGGGCACTGAAGCTTTCTTT
many,TRBV14,TRBD1,TRBJ1-1,CASSQLTGVSNTEAFF,TGTGCCAGCAGCCAACTTACAGGGGTTTCGAACACTGAAGCTTTCTTT
many,TRBV7-8,TRBD2,TRBJ2-7,CASSPHSGSREQYF,TGTGCCAGCAGCCCCCATAGCGGGAGTCGGGAGCAGTACTTC
many,TRBV19,TRBD1,TRBJ2-5,CATMEFGRGQETQYF,TGTGCCACCATGGAGTTCGGCAGGGGGCAGGAGACCCAGTACTTC
many,TRBV7-6,TRBD2,TRBJ2-2,CASSFLTSGANTGELFF,TGTGCCAGCAGCTTCCTGACTAGCGGGGCTAACACCGGGGAGCTGTTTTTT
-,TRBV7-2,TRBD1,TRBJ1-4,CASSLAQGAGEKLFF,TGTGCCAGCAGCTTAGCACAGGGGGCGGGTGAAAAACTGTTTTTT
-,TRBV6-6,-,TRBJ1-1,CASSYPLPHHTEAFF,TGTGCCAGCAGTTACCCTCTCCCCCACCACACTGAAGCTTTCTTT
-,TRBV12-3/TRBV12-4,-,TRBJ1-4,CASTRAGTPHGNEKLFF,TGTGCCAGCACCCGCGCCGGGACACCTCATGGGAATGAAAAACTGTTTTTT
-,TRBV6-1,-,TRBJ2-7,CASLGPYDGRNSYEQYF,TGTGCCAGCCTTGGGCCCTATGATGGACGGAATAGTTACGAGCAGTACTTC
many,TRBV19,TRBD1,TRBJ1-1,CASSSGTGGSEAFF,TGTGCCAGTAGCTCAGGCACAGGGGGGAGTGAAGCTTTCTTT
-,TRBV5-1,-,TRBJ2-7,CASQAAGLSYEQYF,TGCGCCAGCCAGGCGGCGGGACTTTCCTACGAGCAGTACTTC
many,TRBV7-8,-,TRBJ2-2,CASSSPRKLNTGELFF,TGTGCCAGCAGCTCCCCACGGAAACTGAACACCGGGGAGCTGTTTTTT
-,TRBV5-1,-,TRBJ2-5,CASSLDGRGTETQYF,TGCGCCAGCAGCTTGGACGGCAGGGGCACGGAGACCCAGTACTTC
few,TRBV11-2,-,TRBJ2-2,CASSFMFRGYAGELFF,TGTGCCAGCAGCTTTATGTTCAGGGGCTACGCCGGGGAGCTGTTTTTT
few,TRBV20-1,-,TRBJ1-2,CSASPSLPPNPLYGYTF,TGCAGTGCTAGTCCGTCCCTCCCCCCCAACCCTCTATATGGCTACACCTTC
many,TRBV11-2,-,TRBJ2-7,CASSHGPSYEQYF,TGTGCCAGCAGCCACGGCCCGTCCTACGAGCAGTACTTC
-,TRBV11-2,-,TRBJ1-6,CASSYRPGPQWGSPLHF,TGTGCCAGCAGCTACCGACCGGGACCCCAATGGGGTTCACCCCTCCACTTT
-,TRBV10-3,TRBD2,TRBJ2-1,CAISEGLAGAYNEQFF,TGTGCCATCAGTGAGGGACTAGCGGGGGCCTACAATGAGCAGTTCTTC
many,TRBV9,-,TRBJ1-5,CASSATENQPQHF,TGTGCCAGCAGCGCTACAGAGAATCAGCCCCAGCATTTT
-,TRBV29-1,TRBD1,TRBJ1-1,CSVDHRGQATNTEAFF,TGCAGCGTTGATCATAGAGGACAGGCTACGAACACTGAAGCTTTCTTT
-,TRBV7-8,TRBD1,TRBJ1-1,CASSPGTGGFVSEAFF,TGTGCCAGCAGCCCCGGGACAGGGGGCTTTGTGAGTGAAGCTTTCTTT
-,TRBV25-1,TRBD2,TRBJ2-7,CASGTSGMNEQYF,TGTGCCAGCGGGACTAGCGGGATGAACGAGCAGTACTTC
-,TRBV4-1,TRBD2,TRBJ2-7,CASSQGSSGSPYEQYF,TGCGCCAGCAGCCAAGGGTCCAGCGGGAGTCCCTACGAGCAGTACTTC
-,TRBV11-2,TRBD2,TRBJ2-5,CASSQGTSGGAYETQYF,TGTGCCAGCAGCCAAGGGACTAGCGGGGGGGCGTATGAGACCCAGTACTTC
many,TRBV7-2,-,TRBJ2-7,CASSVSGLSSYEQYF,TGTGCCAGCAGCGTTAGCGGCCTGAGCTCCTACGAGCAGTACTTC
many,TRBV29-1,TRBD1,TRBJ1-1,CSATKGQTAFF,TGCAGCGCCACGAAGGGACAGACGGCTTTCTTT
many,TRBV20-1,TRBD2,TRBJ2-7,CSPRGQRESRYEQYF,TGCAGTCCCAGGGGCCAGCGGGAGAGCCGTTACGAGCAGTACTTC
-,TRBV19,-,TRBJ2-5,CASSVYGQQETQYF,TGTGCCAGTAGTGTATACGGACAGCAAGAGACCCAGTACTTC
-,TRBV5-1,-,TRBJ2-5,CASSRDDAF,TGCGCCAGCAGCAGGGACGACGCCTTC
few,TRBV14,-,TRBJ2-7,CASSPPGHRTYEQYF,TGTGCCAGCAGCCCTCCGGGACATCGCACCTACGAGCAGTACTTC
few,TRBV25-1,-,TRBJ2-7,CASSQVQGFSYEQYF,TGTGCCAGCAGCCAAGTTCAGGGGTTCTCCTACGAGCAGTACTTC
few,TRBV11-2,-,TRBJ2-5,CASSFSEGHQETQYF,TGTGCCAGCAGCTTTTCGGAGGGGCACCAAGAGACCCAGTACTTC
-,TRBV11-2,TRBD2,TRBJ2-7,CASSRASGLDEQYF,TGTGCCAGCAGCCGCGCGTCGGGACTAGACGAGCAGTACTTC
-,TRBV7-2,-,TRBJ2-7,CASSLFDRSYEQYF,TGTGCCAGCAGCTTGTTCGACAGGAGCTACGAGCAGTACTTC
many,TRBV12-3/TRBV12-4,-,TRBJ1-1,CASRCADWGPMNTEAFF,TGTGCCAGCAGGTGTGCTGACTGGGGACCCATGAACACTGAAGCTTTCTTT
many,TRBV10-3,-,TRBJ2-7,CAISESVRVREYEQYF,TGTGCCATCAGTGAGTCAGTCAGGGTTAGGGAATACGAGCAGTACTTC
-,TRBV10-3,TRBD1,TRBJ1-2,CAISNRDSLLNYGYTF,TGTGCCATCAGTAACCGGGACAGTCTTTTAAACTATGGCTACACCTTC
-,TRBV6-2/TRBV6-3,-,TRBJ1-4,CASSRPTSTLNEKLFF,TGTGCCAGCAGTCGCCCGACGTCGACTCTGAATGAAAAACTGTTTTTT
many,TRBV13,-,TRBJ1-1,CASSSGVGGTEAFF,TGTGCCAGCAGCTCAGGAGTCGGGGGCACTGAAGCTTTCTTT
-,TRBV15,-,TRBJ2-5,CATRQAGEETQYF,TGTGCCACCAGGCAGGCAGGGGAAGAGACCCAGTACTTC
-,TRBV20-1,TRBD2,TRBJ2-7,CSAPPGGGSSYEQYF,TGCAGTGCTCCCCCTGGGGGGGGGAGCTCCTACGAGCAGTACTTC
-,TRBV27,-,TRBJ1-2,CASSHYTGFPYGYTF,TGTGCCAGCAGTCACTACACAGGGTTCCCCTATGGCTACACCTTC
-,TRBV7-3,-,TRBJ2-1,CASSLRPGADEQFF,TGTGCCAGCAGCTTAAGGCCAGGGGCTGATGAGCAGTTCTTC
-,TRBV29-1,-,TRBJ1-3,CSVLGPVNSGNTIYF,TGCAGCGTATTGGGACCCGTGAACTCTGGAAACACCATATATTTT
many,TRBV7-8,-,TRBJ1-1,CASSPRRGENTEAFF,TGTGCCAGCAGCCCACGTCGGGGGGAAAACACTGAAGCTTTCTTT
many,TRBV2,-,TRBJ2-7,CASSRDANYEQYF,TGTGCCAGCAGCCGTGACGCTAACTACGAGCAGTACTTC
-,TRBV2,TRBD1,TRBJ2-7,CASGDMGQELFYEQYF,TGTGCCAGCGGCGACATGGGACAGGAACTTTTCTACGAGCAGTACTTC
-,TRBV25-1,-,TRBJ1-4,CASSPGPLPTNEKLFF,TGTGCCAGCAGTCCGGGACCCCTACCAACTAATGAAAAACTGTTTTTT
-,TRBV7-2,-,TRBJ1-2,CASSLSPGVIYGYTF,TGTGCCAGCAGCCTGTCCCCAGGGGTGATCTATGGCTACACCTTC
many,TRBV28,-,TRBJ1-1,CATSPWTEAFF,TGTGCCACCAGTCCGTGGACTGAAGCTTTCTTT
-,TRBV9,-,TRBJ2-2,CASSLVADGELFF,TGTGCCAGCAGCTTAGTGGCGGACGGGGAGCTGTTTTTT
-,TRBV19,TRBD2,TRBJ2-2,CASSSGLVTNTGELFF,TGTGCCAGTAGTAGCGGACTAGTTACGAACACCGGGGAGCTGTTTTTT